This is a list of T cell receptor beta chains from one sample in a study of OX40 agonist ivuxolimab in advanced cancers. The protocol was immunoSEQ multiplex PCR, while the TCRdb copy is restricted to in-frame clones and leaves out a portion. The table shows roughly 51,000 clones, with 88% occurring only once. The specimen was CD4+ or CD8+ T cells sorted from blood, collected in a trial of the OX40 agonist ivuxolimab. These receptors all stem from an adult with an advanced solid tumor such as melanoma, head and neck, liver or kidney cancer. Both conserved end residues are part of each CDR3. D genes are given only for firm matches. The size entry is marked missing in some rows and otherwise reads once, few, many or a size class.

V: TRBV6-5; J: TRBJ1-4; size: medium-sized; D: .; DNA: TGTGCCAGCAGTTACGCATCAGGTCGGCAACTGTTTTTT; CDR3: CASSYASGRQLFF
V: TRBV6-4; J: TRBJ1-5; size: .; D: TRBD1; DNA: TGTGCCAGCAGTCGCTTCGGGGACAGAGTCTATCAGCCCCAGCATTTT; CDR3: CASSRFGDRVYQPQHF
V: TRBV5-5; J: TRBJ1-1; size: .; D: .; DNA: TGTGCCAGCAGCTTGGGGGCGGGAGGGCCGGAAGCTTTCTTT; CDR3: CASSLGAGGPEAFF
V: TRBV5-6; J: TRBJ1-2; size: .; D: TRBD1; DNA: TGTGCCAGCAGCATATGGACAGGGGGTAACTATGGCTACACCTTC; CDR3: CASSIWTGGNYGYTF
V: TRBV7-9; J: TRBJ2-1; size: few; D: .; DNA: TGTGCCAGCAGCTCACGGACAGTAACCATCAATGAGCAGTTCTTC; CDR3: CASSSRTVTINEQFF
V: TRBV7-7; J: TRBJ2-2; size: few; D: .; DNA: TGTGCCAGCAGCTTCCGATCAGGGGAGGAAGAGGAGCTGTTTTTT; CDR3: CASSFRSGEEEELFF
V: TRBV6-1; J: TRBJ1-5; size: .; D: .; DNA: TGTGCCAGCAGTGTCGCCGACATTAACAATCAGCCCCAGCATTTT; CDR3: CASSVADINNQPQHF
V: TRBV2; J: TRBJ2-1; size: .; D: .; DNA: TGTGCCAGCAGTGATAGTTGGAATGAGCAGTTCTTC; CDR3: CASSDSWNEQFF
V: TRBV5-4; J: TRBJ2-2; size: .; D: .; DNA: TGTGCCAGCAGCTTTGCCGGGGAGCTGTTTTTT; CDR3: CASSFAGELFF
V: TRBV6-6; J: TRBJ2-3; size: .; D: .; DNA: TGTGCCAGCAGGGAACAGGGCACAGATACGCAGTATTTT; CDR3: CASREQGTDTQYF
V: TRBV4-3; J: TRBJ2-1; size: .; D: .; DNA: TGCGCCAGCAGCCAAGATCCGGGGATTTACAATGAGCAGTTCTTC; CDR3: CASSQDPGIYNEQFF
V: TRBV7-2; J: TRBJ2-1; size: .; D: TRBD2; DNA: TGTGCCAGCAGCTTAGGGGAGGGACGGATCTACAATGAGCAGTTCTTC; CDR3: CASSLGEGRIYNEQFF
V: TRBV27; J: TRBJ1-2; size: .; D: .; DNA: TGTGCCAGCACCAATCCTCCGGGGGGGGCGACTTACTTC; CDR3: CASTNPPGGATYF
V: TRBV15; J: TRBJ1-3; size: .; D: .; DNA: TGTGCCACCAGCAGAGATTACAACTCTGGAAACACCATATATTTT; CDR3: CATSRDYNSGNTIYF
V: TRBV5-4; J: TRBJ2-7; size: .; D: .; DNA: TGTGCCAGCAGCTTGGGAGATTACTACGAGCAGTACTTC; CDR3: CASSLGDYYEQYF
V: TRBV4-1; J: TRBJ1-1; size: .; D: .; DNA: TGCGCCAGCAGCCACTCCCTGAACACTGAAGCTTTCTTT; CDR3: CASSHSLNTEAFF
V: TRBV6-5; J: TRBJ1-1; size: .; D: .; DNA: TGTGCCAGCAGCCCCGAATGGGGAACTGAAGCTTTCTTT; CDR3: CASSPEWGTEAFF
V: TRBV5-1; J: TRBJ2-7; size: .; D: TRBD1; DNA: TGCGCCAGCAGCTTGGCACAGGGGGCATCCTACGAGCAGTACTTC; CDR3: CASSLAQGASYEQYF
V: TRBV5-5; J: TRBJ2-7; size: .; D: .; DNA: TGTGCCAGCAGCTTGGGAGGTGGCTCCTACGAGCAGTACTTC; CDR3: CASSLGGGSYEQYF
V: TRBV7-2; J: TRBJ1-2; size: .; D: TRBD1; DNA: TGTGCCAGCAGCCCCTTTCCGACAGGGTCGGGTGGCTACACCTTC; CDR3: CASSPFPTGSGGYTF
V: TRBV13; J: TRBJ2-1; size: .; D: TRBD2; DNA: TGTGCCAGCAGCCTCGGACTAGCGGGGCCCTACAATGAGCAGTTCTTC; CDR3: CASSLGLAGPYNEQFF
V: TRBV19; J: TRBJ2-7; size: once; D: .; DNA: TGTGCCAGTTCGGGCGGGACATACTCCTACGAGCAGTACTTC; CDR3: CASSGGTYSYEQYF
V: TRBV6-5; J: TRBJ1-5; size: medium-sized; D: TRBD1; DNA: TGTGCCAGCAGCCAGGGGGCTCTTCAGCCCCAGCATTTT; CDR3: CASSQGALQPQHF
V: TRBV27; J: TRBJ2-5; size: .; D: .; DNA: TGTGCCAGCAGTTCCGGGTGGCGGGTAGAAGAGACCCAGTACTTC; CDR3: CASSSGWRVEETQYF
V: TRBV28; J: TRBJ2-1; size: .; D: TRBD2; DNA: TGTGCCAGCAGTTTCGGATTAGCGGGGGGCTACAATGAGCAGTTCTTC; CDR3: CASSFGLAGGYNEQFF
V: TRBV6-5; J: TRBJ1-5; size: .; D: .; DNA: TGTGCCAGCAGTCTAAATAGCAATCAGCCCCAGCATTTT; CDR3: CASSLNSNQPQHF
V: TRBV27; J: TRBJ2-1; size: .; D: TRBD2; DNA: TGTGCCAGCAGTTTATATCCTAGCGGGGGGGTCAATGAGCAGTTCTTC; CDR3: CASSLYPSGGVNEQFF
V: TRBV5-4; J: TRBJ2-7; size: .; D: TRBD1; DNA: TGTGCCAGCAGCACACCGGGACAGGGGGCTTACGAGCAGTACTTC; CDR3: CASSTPGQGAYEQYF
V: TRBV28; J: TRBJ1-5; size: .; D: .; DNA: TGTGCCAGCAGCTATAATCAGCCCCAGCATTTT; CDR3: CASSYNQPQHF
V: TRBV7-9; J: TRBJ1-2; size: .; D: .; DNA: TGTGCCAGCAGCTTCGGGAGCTACACCTTC; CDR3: CASSFGSYTF
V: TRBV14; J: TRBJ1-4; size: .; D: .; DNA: TGTGCCAGCAGCCAAGATTACGCCGAAGAAAAACTGTTTTTT; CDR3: CASSQDYAEEKLFF
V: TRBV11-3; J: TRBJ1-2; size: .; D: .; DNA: TGTGCCAGCAGCCATCCCTGGGCCCCAAGGGACTATGGCTACACCTTC; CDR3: CASSHPWAPRDYGYTF
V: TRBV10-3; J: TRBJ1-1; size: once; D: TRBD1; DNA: TGTGCCATCAGTGAGTCTGGACAGGGAGGAACTGAAGCTTTCTTT; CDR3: CAISESGQGGTEAFF
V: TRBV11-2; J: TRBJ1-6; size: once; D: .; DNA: TGTGCCAGCAGCCGACATACCGGGACGGCGACTCCCCTCCACTTT; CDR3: CASSRHTGTATPLHF
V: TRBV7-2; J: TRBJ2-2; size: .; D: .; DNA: TGTGCCAGCAGCTTAGACCTTGGGACCGGGGAGCTGTTTTTT; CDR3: CASSLDLGTGELFF
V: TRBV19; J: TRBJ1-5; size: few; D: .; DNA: TGTGCCAGTACTTCCCCTCGCAGTACGGGCAATCAGCCCCAGCATTTT; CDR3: CASTSPRSTGNQPQHF
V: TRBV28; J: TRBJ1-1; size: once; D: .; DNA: TGTGCCAGCAGCATCGTCGGACGGACTAACACTGAAGCTTTCTTT; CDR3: CASSIVGRTNTEAFF
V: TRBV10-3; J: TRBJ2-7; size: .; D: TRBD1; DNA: TGTGCCATCAGTGAGCCGACAGGGGGCCTGTACGAGCAGTACTTC; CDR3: CAISEPTGGLYEQYF
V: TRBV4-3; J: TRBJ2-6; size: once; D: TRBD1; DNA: TGCGCCAGCAGCCAAGATCGCCTGGCAGGGGGCTACTCTGGGGCCAACGTCCTGACTTTC; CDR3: CASSQDRLAGGYSGANVLTF
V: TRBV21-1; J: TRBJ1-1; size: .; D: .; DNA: TGTGCCAGCACCATAGGACAGGGGAGGACTGAAGCTTTCTTT; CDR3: CASTIGQGRTEAFF
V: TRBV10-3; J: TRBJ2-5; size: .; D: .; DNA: TGTGCCATCAGCGAGGGCTACCAAGAGACCCAGTACTTC; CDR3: CAISEGYQETQYF
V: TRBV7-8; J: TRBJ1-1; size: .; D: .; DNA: TGTGCCAGCAGCTTATCCAGGAACACTGAAGCTTTCTTT; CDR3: CASSLSRNTEAFF
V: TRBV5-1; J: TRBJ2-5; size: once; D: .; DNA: TGCGCCAGCAGCTTGTCCAAATGGTTACAAGAGACCCAGTACTTC; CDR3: CASSLSKWLQETQYF
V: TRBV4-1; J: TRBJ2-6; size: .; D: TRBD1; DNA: TGCGCCAGCAGCCAAGAGGAGACAGGGTCTTCCCCTGGGGCCAACGTCCTGACTTTC; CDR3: CASSQEETGSSPGANVLTF
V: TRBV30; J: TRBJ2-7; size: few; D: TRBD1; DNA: TGTGCCTGGAGTAGCTCGGGACAGGGCTACGAGCAGTACTTC; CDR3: CAWSSSGQGYEQYF
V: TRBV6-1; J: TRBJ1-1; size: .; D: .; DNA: TGTGCCAGCAGTGAATCCAGGGCCCCTGAAGCTTTCTTT; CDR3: CASSESRAPEAFF
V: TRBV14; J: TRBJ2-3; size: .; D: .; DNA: TGTGCCAGCAGCCAAGAAAACGCGTACTATGTCACAGATACGCAGTATTTT; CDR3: CASSQENAYYVTDTQYF
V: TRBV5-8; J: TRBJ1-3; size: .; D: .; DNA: TGTGCCAGCAGTTACTCGGGACCGCTCTCTGGAAACACCATATATTTT; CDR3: CASSYSGPLSGNTIYF
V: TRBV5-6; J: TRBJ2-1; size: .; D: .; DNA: TGTGCCAGCACTCTAGGCAGTTACAATGAGCAGTTCTTC; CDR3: CASTLGSYNEQFF
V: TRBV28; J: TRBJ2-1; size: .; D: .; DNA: TGTGCCAGCAGCCACTCGCGTGGAAGTTCCTACAATGAGCAGTTCTTC; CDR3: CASSHSRGSSYNEQFF
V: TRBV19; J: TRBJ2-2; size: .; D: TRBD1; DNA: TGTGCCAGTAGGGAGAGACAGGGGGCAAACACCGGGGAGCTGTTTTTT; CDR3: CASRERQGANTGELFF
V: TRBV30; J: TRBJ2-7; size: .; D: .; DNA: TGTGCCTGGAGTGTACCGGGGAGCTCCTACGAGCAGTACTTC; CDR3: CAWSVPGSSYEQYF
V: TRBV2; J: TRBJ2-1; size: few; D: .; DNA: TGTGCCAGCAGGGGGTGGACCGAAAACAATGAGCAGTTCTTC; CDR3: CASRGWTENNEQFF
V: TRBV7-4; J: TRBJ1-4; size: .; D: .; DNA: TGTGCCAGCAGCCTCCGGGGTTCGGGGGCCAATGAAAAACTGTTTTTT; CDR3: CASSLRGSGANEKLFF
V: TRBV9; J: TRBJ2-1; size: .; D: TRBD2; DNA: TGTGCCAGCAGTCCTCCGGGACTAGCGGTTGGAAATGAGCAGTTCTTC; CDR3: CASSPPGLAVGNEQFF
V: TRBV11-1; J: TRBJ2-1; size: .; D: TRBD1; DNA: TGTGCCAGCAGCTTAGAAAGGGGGCGCTTGGATGAGCAGTTCTTC; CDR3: CASSLERGRLDEQFF